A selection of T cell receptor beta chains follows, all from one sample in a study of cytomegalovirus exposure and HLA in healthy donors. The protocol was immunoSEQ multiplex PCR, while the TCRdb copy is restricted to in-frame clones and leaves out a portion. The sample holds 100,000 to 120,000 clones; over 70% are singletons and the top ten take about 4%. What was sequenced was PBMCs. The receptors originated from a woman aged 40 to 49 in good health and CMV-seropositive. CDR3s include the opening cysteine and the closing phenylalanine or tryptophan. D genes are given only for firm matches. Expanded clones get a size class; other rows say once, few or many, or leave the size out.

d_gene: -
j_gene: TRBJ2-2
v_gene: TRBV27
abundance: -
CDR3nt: TGTGCCAGCAGTTTAAAGGGGTCCGGGGAGCTGTTTTTT
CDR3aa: CASSLKGSGELFF

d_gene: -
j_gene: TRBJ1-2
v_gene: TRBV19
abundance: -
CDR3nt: TGTGCCAGTAGGGGCCCCTCTTCTAACTATGGCTACACCTTC
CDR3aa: CASRGPSSNYGYTF

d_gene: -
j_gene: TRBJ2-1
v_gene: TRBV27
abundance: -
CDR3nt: TGTGCCAGCGCTTGGCGGGGCTGCTACAATGAGCAGTTCTTC
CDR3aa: CASAWRGCYNEQFF

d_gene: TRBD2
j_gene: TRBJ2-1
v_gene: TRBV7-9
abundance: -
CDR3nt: TGTGCCAGCAGATCACCGGGACTAGCGGGACTCTTC
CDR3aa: CASRSPGLAGLF

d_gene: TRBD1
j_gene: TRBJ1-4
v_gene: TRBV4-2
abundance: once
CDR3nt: TGTGCCAGCAGCCAAGAGGTGGGACAGGGACGTGAAAAACTGTTTTTT
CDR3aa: CASSQEVGQGREKLFF

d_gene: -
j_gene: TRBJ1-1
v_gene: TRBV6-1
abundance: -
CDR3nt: TGTGCCAGCAGTTATATGCGGGCTACTGAAGCTTTCTTT
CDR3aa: CASSYMRATEAFF

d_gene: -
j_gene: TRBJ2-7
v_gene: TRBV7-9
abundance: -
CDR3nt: TGTGCCAGCAGCTCGACAGAGACCTACGAGCAGTACTTC
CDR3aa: CASSSTETYEQYF

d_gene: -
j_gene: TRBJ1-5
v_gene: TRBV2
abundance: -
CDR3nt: TGTGCCAGCAGTGACAGGGAGGATCAGCCCCAGCATTTT
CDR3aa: CASSDREDQPQHF

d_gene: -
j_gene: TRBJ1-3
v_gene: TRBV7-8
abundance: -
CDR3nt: TGTGCCAGCAGCTTAAGGGGCGCCCAAACGCCCGGAAACACCATATATTTT
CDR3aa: CASSLRGAQTPGNTIYF

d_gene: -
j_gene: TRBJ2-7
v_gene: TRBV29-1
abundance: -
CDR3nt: TGCAGCGCCTGCGATAGCTCCTACGAGCAGTACTTC
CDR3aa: CSACDSSYEQYF

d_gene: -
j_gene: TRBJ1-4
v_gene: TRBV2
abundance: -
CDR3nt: TGTGCCAGCTCGGGAAGGGGGATTGAAAAACTGTTTTTT
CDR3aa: CASSGRGIEKLFF

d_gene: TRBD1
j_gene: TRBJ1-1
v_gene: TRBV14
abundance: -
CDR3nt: TGTGCCAGCAGCCTGTATCAGGGGGCTGGGGACACTGAAGCTTTCTTT
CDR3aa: CASSLYQGAGDTEAFF

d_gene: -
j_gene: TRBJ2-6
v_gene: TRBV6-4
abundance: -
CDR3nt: TGTGCCAGCACAGACAGGCGCTCTGGGGCCAACGTCCTGACTTTC
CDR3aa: CASTDRRSGANVLTF

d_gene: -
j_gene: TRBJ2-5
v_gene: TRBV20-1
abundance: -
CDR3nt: TGCAGTGCTACTCCCCAAGAGACCCAGTACTTC
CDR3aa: CSATPQETQYF

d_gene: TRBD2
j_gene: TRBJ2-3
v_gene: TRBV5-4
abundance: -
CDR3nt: TGTGCCAGCAGTCCTAGCGGGAGAGGGGCAGATACGCAGTATTTT
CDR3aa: CASSPSGRGADTQYF

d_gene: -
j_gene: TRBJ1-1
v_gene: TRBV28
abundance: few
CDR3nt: TGTGCCAGCAGTTTATTGGACAGCGAAGCTTTCTTT
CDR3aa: CASSLLDSEAFF

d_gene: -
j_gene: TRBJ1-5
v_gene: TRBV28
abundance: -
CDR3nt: TGTGCCAGCAACCCCGTTGGATGGGAGGGCAATCAGCCCCAGCATTTT
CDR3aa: CASNPVGWEGNQPQHF

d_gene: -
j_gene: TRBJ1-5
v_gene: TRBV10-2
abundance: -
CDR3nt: TGCGCCAGCAGCGTAAATAGCAATCAGCCCCAGCATTTT
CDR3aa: CASSVNSNQPQHF

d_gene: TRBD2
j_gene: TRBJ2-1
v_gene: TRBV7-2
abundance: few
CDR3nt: TGTGCCAGCAGCATGCGACTAGCGGGGGACAATGAGCAGTTCTTC
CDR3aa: CASSMRLAGDNEQFF

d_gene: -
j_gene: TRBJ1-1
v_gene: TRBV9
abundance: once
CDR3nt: TGTGCCAGCAGCACTCACCAGAACACTGAAGCTTTCTTT
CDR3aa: CASSTHQNTEAFF

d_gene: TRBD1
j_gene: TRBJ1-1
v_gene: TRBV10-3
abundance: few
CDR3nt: TGTGCCATCAGTGAAATAACAGGGGGCCTGGGGAACACTGAAGCTTTCTTT
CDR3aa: CAISEITGGLGNTEAFF

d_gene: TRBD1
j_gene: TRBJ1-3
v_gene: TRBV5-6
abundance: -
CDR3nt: TGTGCCAGCAGCTTGGAGGAGGGGGCTTATCGAAACACCATATATTTT
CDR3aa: CASSLEEGAYRNTIYF

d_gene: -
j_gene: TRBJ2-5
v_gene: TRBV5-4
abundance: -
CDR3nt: TGTGCCAGCAGCCCTAGCGGACAGTTACAAGAGACCCAGTACTTC
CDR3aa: CASSPSGQLQETQYF

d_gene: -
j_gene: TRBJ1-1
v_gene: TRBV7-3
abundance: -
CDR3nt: TGTGCCAGCAGCTTAGGGGCAGGTGAAGCTTTCTTT
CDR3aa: CASSLGAGEAFF

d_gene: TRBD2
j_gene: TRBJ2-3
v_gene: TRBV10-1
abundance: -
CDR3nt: TGCGCCAGCAGTGAGTCGGCAAGCGGGGGCACAGATACGCAGTATTTT
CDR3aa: CASSESASGGTDTQYF

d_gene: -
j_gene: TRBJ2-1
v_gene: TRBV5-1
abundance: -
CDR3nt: TGCGCCAGCAGCAACGATGCGAGCGATGAGCAGTTCTTC
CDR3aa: CASSNDASDEQFF

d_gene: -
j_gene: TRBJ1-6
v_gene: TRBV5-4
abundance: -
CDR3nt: TGTGCCAGCAGCCACGACAGAACTAATTCACCCCTCCACTTT
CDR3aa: CASSHDRTNSPLHF

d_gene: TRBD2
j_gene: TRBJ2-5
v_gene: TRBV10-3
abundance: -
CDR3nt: TGTGCCATCAGCGGGGGGCTTAGCGGGAGGGCCGGAGAGACCCAGTACTTC
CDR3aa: CAISGGLSGRAGETQYF

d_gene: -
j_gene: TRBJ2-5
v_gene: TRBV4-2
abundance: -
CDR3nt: TGTGCCAGCAGTCGACGGGGGACTGTAGAGACCCAGTACTTC
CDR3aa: CASSRRGTVETQYF

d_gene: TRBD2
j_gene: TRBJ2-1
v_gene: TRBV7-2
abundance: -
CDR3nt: TGTGCCAGCAGCTTGCTCCCCAGCGGGGGGGCTTATGAGCAGTTCTTC
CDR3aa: CASSLLPSGGAYEQFF

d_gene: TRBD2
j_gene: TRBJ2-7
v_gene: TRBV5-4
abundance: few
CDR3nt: TGTGCCAGCAGCTCAGGGGCGAGCGGGGGGACCTACGAGCAGTACTTC
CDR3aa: CASSSGASGGTYEQYF

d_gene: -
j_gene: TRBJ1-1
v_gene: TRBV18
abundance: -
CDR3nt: TGTGCCAGCTCACCACGTCACCTACGAACTGAGAACACTGAAGCTTTCTTT
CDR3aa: CASSPRHLRTENTEAFF

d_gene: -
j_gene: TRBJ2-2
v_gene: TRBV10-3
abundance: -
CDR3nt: TGTGCCATCAGTGAAAGAGGGACCGGGGAGCTGTTTTTT
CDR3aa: CAISERGTGELFF

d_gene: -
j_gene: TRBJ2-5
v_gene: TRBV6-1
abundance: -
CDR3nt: TGTGCCAGCAGTGTCTGGGGGGAGCAGTACTTC
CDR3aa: CASSVWGEQYF

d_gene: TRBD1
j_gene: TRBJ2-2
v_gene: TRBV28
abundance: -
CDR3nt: TGTGCCAGCAGTCGCGGACAGGGTCTAGCGAACACCGGGGAGCTGTTTTTT
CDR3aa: CASSRGQGLANTGELFF

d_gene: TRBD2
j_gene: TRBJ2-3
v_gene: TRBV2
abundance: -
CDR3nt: TGTGCCAGCAGGCGGGGGACCTATAGCACAGATACGCAGTATTTT
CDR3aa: CASRRGTYSTDTQYF

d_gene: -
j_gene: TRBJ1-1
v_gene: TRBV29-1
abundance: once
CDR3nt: TGCAGCGTCCTGAACGACGGAGGCACTGAAGCTTTCTTT
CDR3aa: CSVLNDGGTEAFF

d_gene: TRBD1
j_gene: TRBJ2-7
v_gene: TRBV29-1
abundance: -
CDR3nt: TGCAGCGTAGAACAGGGGTACTACGAGCAGTACTTC
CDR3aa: CSVEQGYYEQYF

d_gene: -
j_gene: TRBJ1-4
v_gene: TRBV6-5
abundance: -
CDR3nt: TGTGCCAGCAGTTACGGGCAGGCAACTAATGAAAAACTGTTTTTT
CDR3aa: CASSYGQATNEKLFF